The rows below give T cell receptor beta chains drawn from one sample of a study of blood T cell repertoires in COVID-19. Libraries were prepared by immunoSEQ multiplex PCR; TCRdb keeps only in-frame clonotypes and omits some of them. The table records about 4,900 clones, 75% to 90% of them present only once. Sequencing was done on a sample of peripheral blood. Receptors were obtained from a human donor in a cohort sampled during active COVID-19. Both conserved end residues are part of each CDR3. The D gene is left open where the match is weak. Part of the rows lack a size; the others show once, few, many or a class for expanded clones.

clone size: .
J gene: TRBJ2-7
D gene: TRBD1
V gene: TRBV19
CDR3 protein: CASSITTGTGNYEQYF
CDR3 DNA: TGTGCCAGTAGTATAACTACCGGGACAGGGAACTACGAGCAGTACTTC

clone size: .
J gene: TRBJ1-2
D gene: .
V gene: TRBV19
CDR3 protein: CASSIGTVGYGYTF
CDR3 DNA: TGTGCCAGTAGTATAGGAACCGTCGGCTATGGCTACACCTTC

clone size: .
J gene: TRBJ2-5
D gene: TRBD1
V gene: TRBV5-4
CDR3 protein: CASSSGQGAGETQYF
CDR3 DNA: TGTGCCAGCAGCTCCGGACAGGGGGCGGGGGAGACCCAGTACTTC

clone size: once
J gene: TRBJ1-5
D gene: .
V gene: TRBV10-2
CDR3 protein: CASSESGGANQPQHF
CDR3 DNA: TGCGCCAGCAGTGAGTCAGGGGGGGCAAATCAGCCCCAGCATTTT

clone size: .
J gene: TRBJ1-1
D gene: .
V gene: TRBV28
CDR3 protein: CASSLWGNTEAFF
CDR3 DNA: TGTGCCAGCAGTTTATGGGGCAACACTGAAGCTTTCTTT

clone size: few
J gene: TRBJ2-1
D gene: TRBD2
V gene: TRBV5-4
CDR3 protein: CASSLRSGSWGEQFF
CDR3 DNA: TGTGCCAGCAGCTTGCGCAGCGGGAGTTGGGGTGAGCAGTTCTTC

clone size: few
J gene: TRBJ2-2
D gene: TRBD1
V gene: TRBV2
CDR3 protein: CASSGQGAYTGELFF
CDR3 DNA: TGTGCCAGCAGTGGGCAGGGGGCATACACCGGGGAGCTGTTTTTT

clone size: .
J gene: TRBJ2-7
D gene: TRBD1
V gene: TRBV7-9
CDR3 protein: CASSSGTGGVSWEQYF
CDR3 DNA: TGTGCCAGCAGCTCCGGGACAGGGGGCGTCTCCTGGGAGCAGTACTTC

clone size: .
J gene: TRBJ1-2
D gene: TRBD1
V gene: TRBV29-1
CDR3 protein: CSVKGAYYGYTF
CDR3 DNA: TGCAGCGTCAAGGGGGCGTACTATGGCTACACCTTC

clone size: medium-sized
J gene: TRBJ1-2
D gene: .
V gene: TRBV30
CDR3 protein: CAWRPPGDPYGYTF
CDR3 DNA: TGTGCCTGGAGGCCCCCAGGGGACCCCTATGGCTACACCTTC

clone size: .
J gene: TRBJ2-4
D gene: .
V gene: TRBV5-4
CDR3 protein: CASSLQGKNIQYF
CDR3 DNA: TGTGCCAGCAGCTTACAGGGTAAGAACATTCAGTACTTC

clone size: .
J gene: TRBJ2-3
D gene: .
V gene: TRBV6-1
CDR3 protein: CASRPGRNTDTQYF
CDR3 DNA: TGTGCCAGCAGACCTGGGCGAAACACAGATACGCAGTATTTT

clone size: .
J gene: TRBJ2-1
D gene: .
V gene: TRBV7-9
CDR3 protein: CASSLLGGEYNEQFF
CDR3 DNA: TGTGCCAGCAGCTTACTCGGCGGGGAATACAATGAGCAGTTCTTC

clone size: .
J gene: TRBJ1-1
D gene: TRBD1
V gene: TRBV28
CDR3 protein: CASVRTGNTEAFF
CDR3 DNA: TGTGCCAGCGTGAGGACAGGGAACACTGAAGCTTTCTTT

clone size: .
J gene: TRBJ2-7
D gene: TRBD2
V gene: TRBV7-2
CDR3 protein: CASSDTARDYSYEQYF
CDR3 DNA: TGTGCCAGCAGCGATACCGCCCGGGACTACTCCTACGAGCAGTACTTC

clone size: .
J gene: TRBJ1-1
D gene: .
V gene: TRBV5-1
CDR3 protein: CASSWQDMNTEAFF
CDR3 DNA: TGCGCCAGCAGCTGGCAGGACATGAACACTGAAGCTTTCTTT

clone size: .
J gene: TRBJ1-1
D gene: .
V gene: TRBV5-6
CDR3 protein: CASSLWASNIEAFF
CDR3 DNA: TGTGCCAGCAGCTTGTGGGCCAGTAACATTGAAGCTTTCTTT

clone size: once
J gene: TRBJ2-3
D gene: TRBD2
V gene: TRBV7-2
CDR3 protein: CASSLKPSGRTDTQYF
CDR3 DNA: TGTGCCAGCAGCTTAAAGCCTAGCGGGAGGACAGATACGCAGTATTTT

clone size: .
J gene: TRBJ2-1
D gene: .
V gene: TRBV18
CDR3 protein: CASSPQPNGVIYNEQFF
CDR3 DNA: TGTGCCAGCTCACCACAGCCCAACGGGGTAATTTACAATGAGCAGTTCTTC

clone size: .
J gene: TRBJ1-1
D gene: TRBD1
V gene: TRBV7-9
CDR3 protein: CASSSNLQGPTEAFF
CDR3 DNA: TGTGCCAGCAGCTCCAATTTACAGGGGCCCACTGAAGCTTTCTTT

clone size: .
J gene: TRBJ2-5
D gene: TRBD1
V gene: TRBV9
CDR3 protein: CASSVVGQGQETQYF
CDR3 DNA: TGTGCCAGCAGCGTAGTGGGACAGGGACAAGAGACCCAGTACTTC

clone size: .
J gene: TRBJ1-5
D gene: .
V gene: TRBV28
CDR3 protein: CASSLPGGQGSNQPQHF
CDR3 DNA: TGTGCCAGCAGTTTACCCGGGGGGCAGGGGAGCAATCAGCCCCAGCATTTT

clone size: .
J gene: TRBJ2-7
D gene: .
V gene: TRBV9
CDR3 protein: CASSVRLDFYEQYF
CDR3 DNA: TGTGCCAGCAGCGTAAGACTAGACTTCTACGAGCAGTACTTC

clone size: .
J gene: TRBJ2-7
D gene: TRBD2
V gene: TRBV3-1/TRBV3-2
CDR3 protein: CASSQVSGGYEQYF
CDR3 DNA: TGTGCCAGCAGCCAAGTCTCGGGGGGGTACGAGCAGTACTTC

clone size: .
J gene: TRBJ2-7
D gene: .
V gene: TRBV14
CDR3 protein: CASSQVGALGEQYF
CDR3 DNA: TGTGCCAGCAGCCAAGTAGGGGCGCTGGGCGAGCAGTACTTC

clone size: once
J gene: TRBJ2-2
D gene: .
V gene: TRBV30
CDR3 protein: CAWSRGSNTGELFF
CDR3 DNA: TGTGCCTGGAGTAGGGGGTCGAACACCGGGGAGCTGTTTTTT

clone size: .
J gene: TRBJ2-7
D gene: .
V gene: TRBV28
CDR3 protein: CASRLGGGFSYEQYF
CDR3 DNA: TGTGCCAGCAGGCTAGGGGGGGGATTTTCCTACGAGCAGTACTTC

clone size: .
J gene: TRBJ1-1
D gene: .
V gene: TRBV9
CDR3 protein: CASSVRAGTEAFF
CDR3 DNA: TGTGCCAGCAGCGTAAGGGCAGGGACTGAAGCTTTCTTT

clone size: .
J gene: TRBJ2-1
D gene: .
V gene: TRBV5-1
CDR3 protein: CASSPGKRAYNEQFF
CDR3 DNA: TGCGCCAGCAGCCCCGGGAAACGAGCCTACAATGAGCAGTTCTTC

clone size: .
J gene: TRBJ2-6
D gene: .
V gene: TRBV18
CDR3 protein: CASSPLQVSGANVLTF
CDR3 DNA: TGTGCCAGCTCACCCTTACAGGTCTCTGGGGCCAACGTCCTGACTTTC

clone size: .
J gene: TRBJ2-1
D gene: TRBD2
V gene: TRBV19
CDR3 protein: CASSRKREGRGNEQFF
CDR3 DNA: TGTGCCAGTAGTAGAAAGCGGGAGGGCCGCGGGAATGAGCAGTTCTTC

clone size: .
J gene: TRBJ2-3
D gene: .
V gene: TRBV14
CDR3 protein: CASSARQERTDTQYF
CDR3 DNA: TGTGCCAGCAGCGCTCGACAGGAGCGCACAGATACGCAGTATTTT